This T cell receptor beta chain was captured in a study of cytomegalovirus exposure and HLA in healthy donors. Study information: Earlier sequencing of 150 million to 200 million T cells yielded around 100 million unique TCR beta sequences. Study findings and constraints: In a later analysis, more than 15,000 TCR beta sequences were associated with HLA alleles at 0.05 false discovery rate.

Trimming took off 1 base at V and 3 bases at J, with 22 bases between the two ends. CDR3 length equals 18 residues. Germline V CDR1 and CDR2: LGHNA, YSLEER. This clone was recorded once. Its cognate antigen is unknown. The PCR ran on 60 Vbeta and 13 Jbeta primers. Sequencing was performed with immunoSEQ multiplex PCR; in TCRdb, only in-frame clones are kept and a portion is missing. The sample includes some 130,000 clones, 60% to 80% of them seen just once. This TCR came from a male donor in good health and CMV-seronegative. The V and J genes are TRBV4-3 and TRBJ2-7; D possibly corresponds to TRBD1 (6 bases). The sequenced material came from PBMCs. The CDR3 sequence is CASSQVELKTGQGYEQYF. CDR3 DNA: TGCGCCAGCAGCCAAGTGGAGCTTAAGACGGGACAAGGCTACGAGCAGTACTTC.